Each of the 26 T cell receptor beta chains below was sequenced from the same sample in a study of blood T cells in healthy people across ages. Together with a sample-barcoded 5' primer, a J-beta primer mix was included in a second PCR lasting roughly 6 to 12 cycles. TCRdb itself ran the 5' RACE reads through MiXCR, one entry per CDR3 protein. The sample has some 1,800,000 distinct CDR3 sequences, roughly 43% seen once; the top ten hold about 21%. The sequencing sample was made of blood. Receptor source: a human donor in good health.

The rearrangement joins TRBV29-1 to TRBJ2-7; the D gene could be TRBD1 or TRBD2 (5 bases each). The ends were cut back, 5 bases at V and 0 bases at J, with 14 bases in the middle. There are 14 residues in the CDR3. CDR1 is SQVTM, CDR2 ANQGSEA, per germline. CDR3 sequence (DNA): TGCAGCGTTCTACGTGCAGGGAGCTCCTACGAGCAGTACTTC. Translation: CSVLRAGSSYEQYF.

The DNA of the CDR3 is TGTGCCAGCAGCACTAGGGCAGTCAATGAGCAGTTCTTC. Translated: CASSTRAVNEQFF. V is TRBV6-2 or TRBV6-3 and J is TRBJ2-1; tentatively, D is TRBD2 (5 bases). The CDR3 length is 13 residues. V was cut by 6 bases and J by 6 bases, with 12 bases left in between. The germline CDR1 and CDR2 sequences are MNHEY and SVGEGT.

The J gene is TRBJ1-4, the V gene TRBV29-1, with TRBD1 as a possible D gene (6 bases). The CDR3 has 12 amino acids. The V and J ends lost 7 bases and 7 bases respectively, with 13 bases between them. Germline CDR1 is SQVTM and CDR2 is ANQGSEA. The CDR3 is CSGRGAFEKLFF. In DNA, the CDR3 is TGCAGCGGCAGGGGTGCTTTTGAAAAACTGTTTTTT. The whole variable domain, filled in from reference TRBV29-1 and TRBJ1-4, reads SAVISQKPSRDICQRGTSLTIQCQVDSQVTMMFWYRQQPGQSLTLIATANQGSEATYESGFVIDKFPISRPNLTFSTLTVSNMSPEDSSIYLCSGRGAFEKLFFGSGTQLSVL.

The chain has TRBV3-1 and TRBJ2-7, with D perhaps matching TRBD1 (7 bases). CDR3 size: 14 residues. The germline CDR1 and CDR2 sequences are LGHDT and YNNKEL (reference sequence). V lost 2 bases and J 6 bases, leaving 14 bases between the germline ends. The CDR3 DNA reads as TGTGCCAGCAGCCAACGGGCAGGGGGAGGCGAGCAGTACTTC. Translating gives CASSQRAGGGEQYF.

For this clonotype: Sequence at one end of the junction differs from germline and may be a read error. V usage is TRBV20-1 and J usage is TRBJ2-6; either TRBD1 or TRBD2 may supply D (5 bases each). The CDR3 contains 13 residues. Germline V gene lookup returns CDR1 DFQATT and CDR2 SNEGSKA (reference sequence). For the CDR3, the DNA is TGCAGTGCTAGAGATGACGGGGCCAACGTCCGGACTTTC. Encoded protein: CSARDDGANVRTF.

A few counts support this clonotype. V usage is TRBV4-2 and J usage is TRBJ1-5, with D possibly being TRBD1 (5 bases). The CDR3 consists of 16 residues. Germline V CDR1 and CDR2: LGHNA, YNFKEQ. V lost 3 bases and J 2 bases, leaving 14 bases between the germline ends. The CDR3 spells CASSQGGGDGNQPQHF. CDR3 DNA sequence: TGTGCCAGCAGCCAGGGTGGCGGGGACGGCAATCAGCCCCAGCATTTT.

V and J are TRBV5-1 and TRBJ2-1; tentatively, D is TRBD2 (6 bases). The CDR3 is 14 amino acids. Trimming took off 0 bases at V and 15 bases at J, with 19 bases between the two ends. From germline, CDR1 is SGHRS and CDR2 YFSETQ. The CDR3 here is CASSLGSPGTPWFF. DNA for the CDR3: TGCGCCAGCAGCTTGGGGTCTCCAGGGACTCCCTGGTTCTTC.

The rearrangement uses TRBV20-1 and TRBJ1-2; D is ambiguous. Per the germline V gene, CDR1 is DFQATT and CDR2 is SNEGSKA (reference sequence). V lost 3 bases to trimming and J lost 4 bases, with 24 bases between them. This CDR3 is 17 amino acids long. In DNA form, the CDR3 reads TGCAGTGCTAGTCCCCCCAGAGTTCGGACTGACATCTATGGCTACACCTTC. This translates into CSASPPRVRTDIYGYTF.

CDR3 nucleotides: TGTGCCAGCGTGACAGGGGCCAATTCACCCCTCCACTTT. It yields the protein CASVTGANSPLHF. The chain uses TRBV19 and TRBJ1-6, with 8 bases aligning to TRBD1. Germline V gives CDR1 LNHDA, CDR2 SQIVND (reference sequence). With 9 bases clipped from V and 7 bases from J, the junction kept 5 bases outside the gene matches. The length of the CDR3 is 13 residues.

This sequence joins TRBV5-1 and TRBJ1-2; 8 bases map to TRBD1. This CDR3 region has 14 residues. Germline V lookup: CDR1 SGHRS, CDR2 YFSETQ. J was trimmed by 6 bases and V by 6 bases; bases with no gene match: 10. CDR3 nucleotide sequence: TGCGCCAGCACCGAGGACAGGGCGAGGAATGGCTACACCTTC. Translation gives CASTEDRARNGYTF.

This clonotype showed up just a few times. V and J are TRBV29-1 and TRBJ1-2, with D perhaps TRBD1 (5 bases). This CDR3 spans 14 amino acids. Germline V gene lookup returns CDR1 SQVTM and CDR2 ANQGSEA. Trimming left V 0 bases short and J 0 bases short, with 8 bases between. CDR3 bases: TGCAGCGTTGAAGATCCGGGGGCTAACTATGGCTACACCTTC. Translation: CSVEDPGANYGYTF.

This chain joins TRBV4-1 and TRBJ1-5; 9 bases agree with TRBD1. The germline V gene has CDR1 MGHRA and CDR2 YSYEKL. Losses at the gene ends were 0 bases for V and 5 bases for J; bases not matched to a gene: 8. The CDR3 loop spans 17 amino acids. The CDR3, as DNA: TGCGCCAGCAGCCAAGAGACTTGGGACAGGGAAGATCAGCCCCAGCATTTT. Translating gives CASSQETWDREDQPQHF.

This rearrangement joins TRBV4-3 to TRBJ2-6, with D uncertain. Germline-derived CDR1 and CDR2 are LGHNA and YSLEER. V lost 4 bases and J 1 base, leaving 17 bases between the germline ends. The CDR3 runs to 18 residues. The CDR3 protein is CASSRIDNSPSGANVLTF. The CDR3 DNA is TGCGCCAGCAGCCGCATTGATAATTCCCCTTCTGGGGCCAACGTCCTGACTTTC.

The J gene is TRBJ2-7, the V gene TRBV7-9; D not certain. With 1 base removed from V and 2 bases from J, the gap between germline ends came to 9 bases. In germline, CDR1 is SEHNR, CDR2 FQNEAQ (reference sequence). The CDR3 spans 14 residues. The DNA of the CDR3 is TGTGCCAGCAGCTTAGGTGACACGGCCTACGAGCAGTACTTC. Protein sequence: CASSLGDTAYEQYF.

CDR3 coding DNA: TGCAGCGTTCTACAGGGAAGTGCTCTTGGCAATGAGCAGTTCTTC. Encoded protein: CSVLQGSALGNEQFF. The rearrangement joins TRBV29-1 to TRBJ2-1; D may be TRBD1 (6 bases). Germline loops: CDR1 SQVTM, CDR2 ANQGSEA. This CDR3 is 15 amino acids long. With 5 bases removed from V and 6 bases from J, the gap between germline ends came to 20 bases.

The V and J genes are TRBV9 and TRBJ2-6; 9 bases are shared with TRBD2. Germline-derived CDR1 and CDR2 are SGDLS and YYNGEE. V lost 0 bases, J lost 17 bases, and 3 bases stayed unmatched. CDR3 length: 12 amino acids. In DNA form, the CDR3 reads TGTGCCAGCAGCGTAGGGCTAGCGGGGTTGACTTTC. Protein: CASSVGLAGLTF.

About this clonotype itself: A much larger clone differs from this one at a single base, so this may be a read error. The chain recombines TRBV20-1 with TRBJ1-2; no reliable D call. V was clipped by 5 bases and J by 4 bases, with 5 bases between them. The CDR3 runs 10 residues. CDR1 and CDR2 from the germline V gene are DFQATT and SNEGSKA (reference sequence). This CDR3 reads CSAWGYGYTF. In DNA form, the CDR3 reads TGCAGTGCTTGGGGCTATGGCTACACCTTC.

The V and J genes are TRBV9 and TRBJ1-2; D call uncertain. The germline V gene has CDR1 SGDLS and CDR2 YYNGEE. The V end was cut by 0 bases, the J end by 13 bases, with 13 bases between. The CDR3 sequence is 12 residues long. In DNA, the CDR3 is TGTGCCAGCAGCGTAGGGACTCCCCCCCTCACCTTC. This gives the protein CASSVGTPPLTF.

About this clonotype itself: At one end, the junction sequence differs from germline, possibly due to a read error. The genes are TRBV28 and TRBJ2-7; D not certain. The CDR3 length is 13 residues. Germline V CDR1 and CDR2: MDHEN, SYDVKM. The CDR3 reads CAGSTPNRYEQYF. CDR3 nucleotide sequence: TGTGCCGGCAGTACCCCAAACCGCTACGAGCAGTACTTC. Complete variable domain (other parts from reference TRBV28 and TRBJ2-7): DVKVTQSSRYLVKRTGEKVFLECVQDMDHENMFWYRQDPGLGLRLIYFSYDVKMKEKGDIPEGYSVSREKKERFSLILESASTNQTSMYLCAGSTPNRYEQYFGPGTRLTVT.

The chain couples TRBV4-2 to TRBJ1-1; no clear D. Germline V CDR1 and CDR2: LGHNA, YNFKEQ. V was shortened by 0 bases and J by 2 bases, with 10 bases between the two germline ends. CDR3 length equals 15 residues. This CDR3 is CASSQEVSINTEAFF. CDR3 DNA: TGTGCCAGCAGCCAAGAAGTCAGTATTAACACTGAAGCTTTCTTT.

The CDR3 DNA follows: TGTGCCAGCGGGGACCGGGGGGAGCAGTTCTTC. Translation: CASGDRGEQFF. The chain is built from TRBV6-2 or TRBV6-3 and TRBJ2-1; D is possibly TRBD2 (6 bases). The CDR3 is made up of 11 amino acids. V shed 8 bases and J shed 10 bases, with 12 bases lying between them. Germline V gene sequence: CDR1 MNHEY, CDR2 SVGEGT.

The V call is TRBV20-1, the J call TRBJ2-2, with TRBD2 matching over 9 bases. CDR1 and CDR2 (germline): DFQATT, SNEGSKA (reference sequence). J lost 6 bases, V lost 3 bases, and 2 bases had no gene match. CDR3 length: 13 amino acids. The CDR3 sequence: CSASAGGPGELFF. The CDR3 nucleotides read TGCAGTGCTAGTGCGGGGGGGCCCGGGGAGCTGTTTTTT.

This clonotype was found a few times. The chain employs TRBV24-1 and TRBJ2-3; 7 bases fit TRBD1. The V segment lost 3 bases and the J segment 2 bases; nucleotides outside the gene matches: 10. CDR3 length: 17 amino acids. In germline, CDR1 is KGHDR, CDR2 SFDVKD. This CDR3 reads CATSDHYEGASTDTQYF. The CDR3 DNA follows: TGTGCCACCAGTGATCACTACGAGGGGGCCTCCACAGATACGCAGTATTTT.

CDR3 coding DNA: TGCGCCAGCAGCCAGGTTGACAGAGAGGAGCAGTACTTC. It codes for CASSQVDREEQYF. The V call is TRBV4-1, the J call TRBJ2-5, with a possible D match to TRBD1 (5 bases). This CDR3 has 13 amino acids. The germline V gene encodes CDR1 MGHRA and CDR2 YSYEKL. V was pared by 3 bases and J by 11 bases, with 16 bases between.

On this clonotype: This may come from a read error, since a much larger clone is one base off. The chain carries TRBV9 and TRBJ1-2; D gene uncertain. CDR1 and CDR2 from the germline V gene are SGDLS and YYNGEE. The CDR3 extends over 12 amino acids. The germline V and J ends were trimmed by 1 base and 5 bases, with 6 bases remaining between them. The CDR3 nucleotides read TGTGCCAGCAGCGTAATGGGATATGGCTACACCTTC. Its translation: CASSVMGYGYTF.

In its sample, this clonotype was seen once. V gene TRBV7-8 combines with J gene TRBJ2-1; no clear D. Germline CDR1 is SGHVS and CDR2 is FQNEAQ. The CDR3 length is 15 residues. The V gene lost 3 bases and the J gene lost 3 bases, with 12 bases spanning the gap. CDR3 nucleotides: TGTGCCAGCAGCTTGAATGCGGTTTTCTACAATGAGCAGTTCTTC. Protein product: CASSLNAVFYNEQFF. The whole variable domain, remainder taken from reference TRBV7-8 and TRBJ2-1, is GAGVSQSPRYKVAKRGQDVALRCDPISGHVSLFWYQQALGQGPEFLTYFQNEAQLDKSGLPSDRFFAERPEGSVSTLKIQRTQQEDSAVYLCASSLNAVFYNEQFFGPGTRLTVL.